Listed below are T cell receptor beta chains from one sample, sequenced in a study of cytomegalovirus exposure and HLA in healthy donors. The protocol was immunoSEQ multiplex PCR, while the TCRdb copy is restricted to in-frame clones and leaves out a portion. The data show 84,000 or so clones, about 81% seen once. Sequencing input: PBMCs. The source is a woman aged 50 to 60 in good health and CMV-seronegative. Both conserved end residues are part of each CDR3. A D gene is named only where the DNA matches it firmly. Clone size appears in some rows only: once, few, many, or a class for an expanded clone.

TRBV6-5	-	16	TRBJ2-4	-	CASSYSVPGSGNIQYF	TGTGCCAGCAGTTACTCGGTGCCGGGAAGTGGAAACATTCAGTACTTC
TRBV6-6	-	16	TRBJ1-1	TRBD1	CASSYSNGQGLTEAFF	TGTGCCAGCAGTTACTCGAACGGACAGGGATTGACTGAAGCTTTCTTT
TRBV28	-	15	TRBJ2-4	-	CASSSGTRAKNIQYF	TGTGCCAGCAGCAGTGGGACACGGGCCAAAAACATTCAGTACTTC
TRBV10-3	-	11	TRBJ2-7	-	CAISAEDEQYF	TGTGCCATCAGTGCTGAGGACGAGCAGTACTTC
TRBV19	-	15	TRBJ1-2	-	CASSGPGIANYGYTF	TGTGCCAGTAGTGGCCCCGGGATCGCTAACTATGGCTACACCTTC
TRBV5-4	-	16	TRBJ1-2	-	CASSLVFGSGGYGYTF	TGTGCCAGCAGCTTGGTTTTTGGGTCCGGGGGATATGGCTACACCTTC
TRBV4-1	-	17	TRBJ2-2	TRBD2	CASSQVGAGGGSGELFF	TGCGCCAGCAGCCAAGTTGGTGCGGGGGGAGGTTCCGGGGAGCTGTTTTTT
TRBV7-9	-	13	TRBJ1-5	-	CASSSSGYQPQHF	TGTGCCAGCAGCTCTAGCGGTTATCAGCCCCAGCATTTT
TRBV5-1	-	13	TRBJ2-7	TRBD1	CASSPDRDGQQYF	TGCGCCAGCAGCCCGGACAGGGATGGGCAGCAGTACTTC
TRBV7-9	-	13	TRBJ2-7	TRBD1	CASTGQGTYEQYF	TGTGCCAGCACCGGACAGGGGACCTACGAGCAGTACTTC
TRBV7-9	-	14	TRBJ1-4	-	CASSLQGWDEKLFF	TGTGCCAGCAGCTTGCAGGGTTGGGATGAAAAACTGTTTTTT
TRBV9	-	13	TRBJ1-1	-	CASSVQGGTEAFF	TGTGCCAGTTCGGTACAGGGTGGTACTGAAGCTTTCTTT
TRBV30	-	15	TRBJ2-4	TRBD2	CAAVVLGGIKNIQYF	TGTGCCGCCGTGGTACTCGGGGGGATAAAAAACATTCAGTACTTC
TRBV13	-	15	TRBJ2-1	-	CASSLAGVKAGEQFF	TGTGCCAGCAGCTTAGCTGGAGTAAAGGCGGGGGAGCAGTTCTTC
TRBV27	-	14	TRBJ2-4	-	CASSYSGAKNIQYF	TGTGCCAGCAGTTACTCGGGAGCCAAAAACATTCAGTACTTC
TRBV20-1	few	11	TRBJ2-5	-	CSRSQGETQYF	TGCAGTAGGTCTCAGGGAGAGACCCAGTACTTC
TRBV28	few	14	TRBJ1-6	-	CASSRGVGNSPLHF	TGTGCCAGCTCCCGGGGGGTGGGGAATTCACCCCTCCACTTT
TRBV6-1	-	15	TRBJ1-4	TRBD1	CASSETGQVPEKLFF	TGCGCCAGCAGTGAAACTGGACAGGTTCCTGAAAAACTGTTTTTT
TRBV5-5	-	15	TRBJ1-3	-	CASSLEGVAGNTIYF	TGTGCCAGCAGCTTGGAGGGGGTCGCTGGAAACACCATATATTTT